These 26 T cell receptor beta chains were all obtained from the same sample, sequenced in a study of blood T cells in healthy people across ages. Then a second PCR, running roughly 7 to 11 cycles, was carried out with a sample-barcoded 5' primer and a J-beta primer mix. TCRdb called the 5' RACE reads again in MiXCR, with one record for every CDR3 protein. The repertoire holds around 1,000,000 distinct CDR3 sequences, with approximately 26% as singletons. The same data also contributed to another study, on T cells of mothers and their children.

Sequencing input: blood. These receptors came from a girl aged 2-10 years in good health.

The gene calls are TRBV30 and TRBJ2-2; D is ambiguous. V lost 4 bases to trimming and J lost 6 bases, with 6 bases between them. Germline V gene lookup returns CDR1 GTSNPN and CDR2 SVGIG (reference sequence). CDR3 size: 11 residues. In DNA form, the CDR3 reads TGTGCCTGGATTAGGGCCGGGGAGCTGTTTTTT. Its protein is CAWIRAGELFF.

This clonotype has just a few counts. V is TRBV4-1 and J is TRBJ1-2; no firm D call. V lost 5 bases and J lost 9, with 16 bases in between. This CDR3 has 13 residues. CDR1 is MGHRA, CDR2 YSYEKL, per germline. In nucleotides, the CDR3 is TGCGCCAGCAGCAGCCCGTGGGCGGGGAGCTACACCTTC. Translated, it gives CASSSPWAGSYTF.

The rearrangement joins TRBV29-1 to TRBJ2-2; tentatively, D is TRBD1 (5 bases). There are 15 residues in the CDR3. The V gene's germline CDR1 is SQVTM and CDR2 ANQGSEA. With 6 bases removed from V and 1 base from J, the gap between germline ends came to 15 bases. The CDR3 bases are TGCAGCGTCGGACCCCAGGGATTGAACACCGGGGAGCTGTTTTTT. It codes for CSVGPQGLNTGELFF.

The gene calls are TRBV20-1 and TRBJ2-5; 9 bases map to TRBD2. The J call may be incorrect, as the DNA end agrees better with TRBJ2-1. Germline V gene sequence: CDR1 DFQATT, CDR2 SNEGSKA (reference sequence). The CDR3 is 13 amino acids. The CDR3 DNA reads as TGCAGTGCTAGACAAAGCGGGAGGTTTGAGCAGTTCTTC. Its translation is CSARQSGRFEQFF.

The chain is built from TRBV15 and TRBJ2-2; the D is unclear. The CDR3 spans 13 residues. V shed 6 bases and J shed 0 bases, with 5 bases lying between them. CDR1 and CDR2 from the germline V gene are LNHNV and YYDKDF (reference sequence). The CDR3 nucleotides are TGTGCCACCAGTAGTCCGAACACCGGGGAGCTGTTTTTT. Translation gives CATSSPNTGELFF.

In this sample, this clonotype turned up a few times. This chain joins TRBV12-3 or TRBV12-4 and TRBJ2-2, with 8 bases lining up with TRBD1. Trimming cost V 4 bases and J 3 bases; bases outside gene matches: 4. The CDR3 is made up of 15 amino acids. The CDR3 region has the DNA TGTGCCAGCAGTTCCCAGGGGGCGGACACCGGGGAGCTGTTTTTT. Amino acids: CASSSQGADTGELFF.

This clonotype appeared once. This chain links TRBV12-3 or TRBV12-4 with TRBJ2-5; D remains ambiguous. V shed 0 bases and J shed 0 bases, with 11 bases lying between them. The CDR3 has 16 amino acids. The CDR3 sequence: CASSLAHGVNQETQYF. The CDR3 DNA reads TGTGCCAGCAGTTTAGCGCATGGGGTTAACCAAGAGACCCAGTACTTC.

This clonotype was recorded at least ten times. The chain is built from TRBV7-2 and TRBJ2-5, with 7 bases aligning to TRBD1. Matching the DNA end better, TRBJ2-7 makes the J call doubtful. The CDR3 spans 15 residues. In germline, CDR1 is SGHTA, CDR2 FQGNSA. CDR3 DNA: TGTGCCAGCAGCCAGGGGGAAGGGTCACCCTACGAGCAGTACTTC. It translates to CASSQGEGSPYEQYF.

The chain recombines TRBV10-2 with TRBJ2-5, with D maybe TRBD2 (6 bases). Trimming left V 4 bases short and J 2 bases short, with 8 bases between. CDR3 length: 13 amino acids. CDR1 and CDR2 from the germline V gene are WSHSY and SAAADI. The CDR3 DNA follows: TGCGCCAGCAGTGGGGAGGCACAAGAGACCCAGTACTTC. The encoded protein is CASSGEAQETQYF.

In its sample, this clonotype was seen a few times. This chain joins TRBV28 and TRBJ2-5, with TRBD2 matching 8 bases. This CDR3 is built from 15 residues. V was pared by 4 bases and J by 5 bases, with 9 bases of the junction left unmatched. Germline loops: CDR1 MDHEN, CDR2 SYDVKM. Here the CDR3 DNA reads TGTGCCAGCAGTTCAAGCGGGAGAGCTGGGGAGACCCAGTACTTC. Encoded protein: CASSSSGRAGETQYF.

The genes are TRBV27 and TRBJ1-5; D may be TRBD1 (5 bases). Trimming pared 5 bases from V and 9 bases from J, leaving 14 bases between. Germline CDR1 and CDR2: MNHEY and SMNVEV (reference sequence). The CDR3 sequence is 13 residues long. CDR3 loop: CASSLLGPGPQHF. Written as DNA, the CDR3 is TGTGCCAGCAGTCTCTTGGGACCGGGGCCCCAGCATTTT.

The chain's CDR3 is CASALETQPWTQYF. The CDR3, as DNA: TGCGCCAGCGCGCTAGAGACGCAGCCATGGACCCAGTACTTC. This chain links TRBV10-2 with TRBJ2-5; D is undetermined. The V end lost 8 bases, the J end lost 7 bases, and 20 bases lay between the germline ends. The CDR3 is 14 residues long. Germline loops: CDR1 WSHSY, CDR2 SAAADI.

The rearrangement links TRBV7-9 to TRBJ2-5, with 7 bases fitting TRBD2. The assigned J gene may be wrong: the sequence end matches TRBJ2-1 better. The CDR3 sequence is 17 residues long. Per germline, CDR1 SEHNR and CDR2 FQNEAQ (reference sequence). CDR3 sequence reads: CASSLVGLAAPGGEQFF. The DNA for the CDR3 is TGTGCCAGCAGCTTAGTTGGGCTAGCCGCCCCGGGGGGTGAGCAGTTCTTC.

This rearrangement joins TRBV19 to TRBJ2-5; 8 nucleotides agree with TRBD2. The J call may be in error: the DNA end matches TRBJ2-1 better. The CDR3 length is 14 residues. Germline V gives CDR1 LNHDA, CDR2 SQIVND (reference sequence). CDR3 protein: CASGVGTRLNEQFF. CDR3 DNA: TGTGCCAGTGGTGTTGGGACTAGACTCAATGAGCAGTTCTTC.

This clonotype came up a few times. The chain recombines TRBV7-8 with TRBJ1-5; D is unclear. Between the trimmed V and J ends, which lost 5 bases and 3 bases, there was a span of 14 bases. The CDR3 runs to 15 residues. In germline, CDR1 is SGHVS, CDR2 FQNEAQ. The CDR3 region has the DNA TGTGCCAGCAGCCTAAGTCCGGGTTACAATCAGCCCCAGCATTTT. Translation gives CASSLSPGYNQPQHF. The full variable domain, in which reference TRBV7-8 and TRBJ1-5 provide the parts outside the CDR3, is GAGVSQSPRYKVAKRGQDVALRCDPISGHVSLFWYQQALGQGPEFLTYFQNEAQLDKSGLPSDRFFAERPEGSVSTLKIQRTQQEDSAVYLCASSLSPGYNQPQHFGDGTRLSIL.

In this sample, this clonotype turned up a few times. This sequence joins TRBV7-9 and TRBJ1-1; no firm D call. Germline V gene data show CDR1 as SEHNR and CDR2 as FQNEAQ (reference sequence). The V and J ends lost 1 base and 4 bases respectively, with 10 bases between them. The CDR3 loop spans 14 amino acids. CDR3 in DNA: TGTGCCAGCAGCTTAGGTAGCGACGGCACTGAAGCTTTCTTT. It encodes CASSLGSDGTEAFF.

The chain carries TRBV2 and TRBJ2-1; D unclear. The CDR3 has 12 amino acids. V was trimmed by 4 bases and J by 10 bases, leaving 11 bases between them. CDR1 is SNHLY and CDR2 is FYNNEI in the germline V gene. CDR3 region: CASSVTMREQFF. CDR3 DNA sequence: TGTGCCAGCAGTGTGACGATGAGAGAGCAGTTCTTC.

This clonotype has a handful of counts. The chain carries TRBV6-1 and TRBJ1-5; D unclear. Germline V CDR1 and CDR2: MNHNS, SASEGT. This CDR3 comprises 15 residues. Trimming left V 5 bases short and J 2 bases short, with 13 bases between. The CDR3, as DNA: TGTGCCAGCAGTCGAACAGAAACCGGCAATCAGCCCCAGCATTTT. Translating it yields CASSRTETGNQPQHF.

V is TRBV7-3 and J is TRBJ2-3, with TRBD2 as a possible D gene (6 bases). The V and J ends lost 5 bases and 5 bases respectively, with 14 bases between them. Per the germline V gene, CDR1 is SGHTA and CDR2 is FQGTGA. This CDR3 is 14 amino acids long. CDR3 in amino acids: CASSRGRREDTQYF. As DNA, the CDR3 is TGTGCCAGCAGCCGGGGAAGGCGGGAAGATACGCAGTATTTT.

This clonotype appeared a few times. The chain joins TRBV11-2 to TRBJ2-2; TRBD1 aligns across 8 bases. The CDR3 sequence is 16 residues long. CDR1 is SGHAT, CDR2 FQNNGV, per germline. V dropped 1 base and J dropped 5; count of bases not matched to a gene: 6. In DNA form, the CDR3 reads TGTGCCAGCAGCTTAGTCCCCAGGGGGCAAACCGGGGAGCTGTTTTTT. It specifies CASSLVPRGQTGELFF.

This clonotype showed up just a few times. The genes are TRBV7-3 and TRBJ2-3; 8 bases line up with TRBD2. The V segment lost 9 bases and the J segment 4 bases; nucleotides outside the gene matches: 3. The CDR3 has 12 residues. CDR1 SGHTA and CDR2 FQGTGA come from the germline V gene. The CDR3 DNA reads TGTGCCAGTACTAGCGGTGCAGATACGCAGTATTTT. It is translated as CASTSGADTQYF.

The chain has TRBV2 and TRBJ2-5, with D possibly matching TRBD2 (6 bases). This CDR3 has 14 amino acids. The V end lost 6 bases, the J end lost 2 bases, and 13 bases lay between the germline ends. From germline, CDR1 is SNHLY and CDR2 FYNNEI. This CDR3 is CASRAGTNQETQYF. CDR3 bases: TGTGCCAGCAGGGCGGGGACCAATCAAGAGACCCAGTACTTC.

The chain links TRBV20-1 to TRBJ2-1; 7 nucleotides align to TRBD2. This CDR3 comprises 13 residues. The germline V gene has CDR1 DFQATT and CDR2 SNEGSKA (reference sequence). After removal of 3 bases from V and 4 bases from J, the junction contained 3 bases not matched to a gene. The CDR3 is CSASGRLYNEQFF. The CDR3 nucleotides read TGCAGTGCTAGCGGGAGGTTATACAATGAGCAGTTCTTC.

This clonotype was found a few times. This chain connects TRBV2 to TRBJ2-1; D gene uncertain. The J call may not be correct, given that the DNA end is closer to TRBJ2-7. The CDR3 consists of 14 residues. Germline CDR1 SNHLY, CDR2 FYNNEI. CDR3: CASSVGSSSYEQYF. The CDR3 DNA reads as TGTGCCAGCAGTGTAGGGTCGAGCTCCTACGAGCAGTACTTC.

The chain carries TRBV12-3 or TRBV12-4 and TRBJ2-5; 8 bases are shared with TRBD1. The V and J ends lost 5 bases and 2 bases, in that order; junction bases with no gene match: 1. The CDR3 extends over 13 amino acids. The chain's CDR3 is CASSNRGQETQYF. DNA for the CDR3: TGTGCCAGCAGTAACAGGGGGCAAGAGACCCAGTACTTC.

V gene TRBV11-2 combines with J gene TRBJ1-6; D is possibly TRBD1 (6 bases). Germline CDR1 and CDR2: SGHAT and FQNNGV. V lost 5 bases and J lost 7, with 15 bases in between. There are 15 residues in the CDR3. The CDR3 DNA sequence: TGTGCCAGCAGCGAAACAGGGTACTTCAATTCACCCCTCCACTTT. Protein: CASSETGYFNSPLHF.